This entry is about one TCR beta chain. This clonotype was observed a few times. The antigen this receptor binds is unknown. No base quality information exists; no much larger clone differs at one position. This sample is part of a study of blood T cells in healthy people across ages (dated by TCRdb to 2013 to 2016). For context, the study as a whole: Template switching captured roughly one uniquely barcoded TCR beta cDNA molecule per two T cells in model experiments. To track age-related changes in TCR beta repertoire diversity, the study relied on deep sequencing normalized with unique cDNA molecular identifiers. Four age groups were formed from the donors: young (average roughly 15 years), middle-aged (just under 40), aged (about 62) and long-lived (about 75). Two additional independent replicas of 1 million unique cDNA reads from the same blood draw were analyzed for two donors (one aged 18 to 30 and one aged 80 or older).

Library preparation used 5' RACE. Instrument on record: Illumina HiSeq 2500. A second 7 to 11 cycle PCR used a sample-barcoded 5' primer and a J-beta primer mix. A unique molecular identifier was introduced onto each TCR beta cDNA molecule by a template-switch 5' adaptor carrying 12 random nucleotides. Each sample yielded at least 3 million CDR3-containing paired-end reads. First-strand cDNA was synthesized from all RNA with the Mint cDNA synthesis kit, primed by a TRBC-specific oligonucleotide. Following uracil-DNA glycosylase treatment, all cDNA underwent a first 18-cycle PCR with the universal primers M1SS and BC2_uni_R. The paper's processing steps were these. For normalization, 1 million high-quality reads were randomly selected from each sample, with every read carrying a distinct molecular identifier. Instead of being binned into consensus sequences, reads that shared molecular identifiers were thrown out. MiTCR, set to a Q25 quality threshold and the strictest error-elimination algorithm, was used for CDR3 identification, clonotype clustering and error correction. A nonparametric unseen species model using Euler transformation provided a lower-bound estimate of total TCR beta diversity. The public reads were reanalyzed by TCRdb: fastp trimming at Q25, MiXCR alignment, in-frame beta chains only. Rows with one shared CDR3 protein collapse into an entry with the most common genes and DNA. TCRdb's processing, not the authors', yielded these V and J calls. This sample has about 800,000 distinct CDR3 sequences in its table, and roughly 25% of those were observed once. The ten largest clones take up under 4.5% of the sample.

The 39 donors, aged about 6 to 95 years, were systemically healthy Caucasian individuals from Russia. Roughly 10 milliliters of peripheral blood were collected from each donor into EDTA-treated Vacutainer tubes. Ficoll-Paque density-gradient centrifugation was used to isolate PBMCs, with at least 6.5 million per sample. Trizol reagent was used to extract total RNA from the PBMCs, yielding at least 6 micrograms per sample. For every donor, an aliquot of PBMCs went through flow cytometry to measure the percentages of naive CD45RAhigh/CD27high T cells. The CDR3, from cysteine to phenylalanine, totals 15 residues. The retained sequence is limited to the CDR3, 45 bases, with the frame set at the first base. V and J are truncated by 6 bases and 10 bases respectively, leaving an intervening sequence of 21 bases. Taken from the germline V gene (reference sequence), the CDR1 and CDR2 loops are SEHNR and FQNEAQ.

Study-wide findings and limitations: Estimates of total diversity based on one million sequenced T cells were considered lower bounds and underestimates. As age increased, observed TCR beta diversity per million T cells dropped in a roughly linear way, and a significant reduction was already evident by age about 40. Since profiling was done on bulk unsorted PBMCs, naive and antigen-experienced compartments could not be conclusively compared. The percentage of naive T cells measured by flow cytometry correlated strongly with observed TCR beta diversity. The long-lived group showed more naive CD4+ T cells, fewer expanded clones and increased TCR diversity than the aged group, suggesting age selection. Because donor CMV infection status was unknown, age-related changes in expanded clonotypes were potentially confounded.

The same sample was also used in a study of T cells of mothers and their children. As noted in the second study: The donors were nine systemically healthy Caucasian individuals, made up of three mothers and their six children. cDNA synthesis used all of the extracted RNA, with 1.5 ug of RNA in each 15 ul reaction. Sample barcodes and 2-4 random nucleotides were added via the M1S primer in the second PCR. Over 10 million TCR beta CDR3 reads came from each mother, compared with roughly 2.8 million reads from each child. Thymic selection shapes the output of TCR recombination in a similar way in related and unrelated pairs, and inherited differences have a minor effect. Normalized repertoire overlap was always slightly but never significantly higher in related than unrelated mother-child pairs. No persistent microchimeric T cell clones were detected, at a sensitivity of roughly 100 clones per million clonotypes. The study used deep NGS to compare TCR beta repertoires of mothers and children, seeking features distinguishing related mother-child pairs from unrelated individuals. The mean age was about 40 +/- 4 years for the mothers and about 12 +/- 4 years for the children. After adapters were ligated using NEBNext reagents, the libraries underwent 100+100 nt paired-end sequencing on an Illumina HiSeq 2000. To prevent cross-contamination, the mother and child libraries were prepared one month apart and sequenced in separate runs. For each donor, somewhere between about 450,000 and 2,200,000 distinct TCR beta clonotypes were identified. Naive TCR beta clonotypes were estimated from low-frequency clonotypes matched to each donor's FACS-determined naive share, without sorting.

The clonotype was recovered from a boy aged 5 to 17 in good health. The V gene is TRBV7-9 and the J gene is TRBJ2-2; the D gene is possibly TRBD2, with 6 bases matching. The sequencing sample was made of blood. The CDR3 region: CASRGTEGLYVELFF. Here is the DNA: TGTGCCAGCAGAGGAACGGAGGGGTTGTACGTGGAGCTGTTTTTT.